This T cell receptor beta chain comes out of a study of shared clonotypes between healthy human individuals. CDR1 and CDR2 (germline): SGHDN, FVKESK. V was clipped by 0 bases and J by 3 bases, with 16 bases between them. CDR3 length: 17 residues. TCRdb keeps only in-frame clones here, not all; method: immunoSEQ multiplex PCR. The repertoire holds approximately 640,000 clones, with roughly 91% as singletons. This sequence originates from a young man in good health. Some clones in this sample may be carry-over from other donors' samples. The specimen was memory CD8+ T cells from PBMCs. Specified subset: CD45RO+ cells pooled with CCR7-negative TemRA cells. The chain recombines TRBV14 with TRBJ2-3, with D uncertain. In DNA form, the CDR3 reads TGTGCCAGCAGCCAAGATTTCCGGGTCGCCGGTACAGATACGCAGTATTTT. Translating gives CASSQDFRVAGTDTQYF.